This TCR beta chain was profiled in a study of CD8+CD57+ T cells in acquired aplastic anemia. Study background: Sorting CD4+ and CD8+ cells gave DNA averaging 3.2 ug. The study, taken as a whole, reports: There were over 25 CD8+ CDR3 sequences that occurred in both patients and controls. Significance was not reached for CD8+ Simpson's diversity between patients and controls.

The CDR3 sequence is 14 residues long. CDR1 and CDR2 from the germline V gene are MNHNS and SASEGT. A remark on this clonotype: Its antigen is currently unknown. Its ends do not fully match the called genes, so a read error is possible.

The study profiled TCR beta VDJ and CDR3 using genomic DNA as template. MiXCR was run by TCRdb on the reads, yielding one entry per CDR3 protein. This sample has 100,000 to 130,000 distinct CDR3 sequences; roughly 51% occur once, and the top ten carry 25% to 35%. This sequence originates from a human donor in good health, serving as a control. Sequencing input: sorted CD4+, CD8+, or CD8+CD57+ T cells (not recorded which) from PBMCs. The rearrangement links TRBV6-1 to TRBJ2-1; perhaps TRBD2 as D (6 bases). CDR3 residues: CASSEGWGVNGQFF. The CDR3 bases are TGTGCCAGCAGTGAAGGATGGGGGGTCAATGGGCAGTTCTTC.